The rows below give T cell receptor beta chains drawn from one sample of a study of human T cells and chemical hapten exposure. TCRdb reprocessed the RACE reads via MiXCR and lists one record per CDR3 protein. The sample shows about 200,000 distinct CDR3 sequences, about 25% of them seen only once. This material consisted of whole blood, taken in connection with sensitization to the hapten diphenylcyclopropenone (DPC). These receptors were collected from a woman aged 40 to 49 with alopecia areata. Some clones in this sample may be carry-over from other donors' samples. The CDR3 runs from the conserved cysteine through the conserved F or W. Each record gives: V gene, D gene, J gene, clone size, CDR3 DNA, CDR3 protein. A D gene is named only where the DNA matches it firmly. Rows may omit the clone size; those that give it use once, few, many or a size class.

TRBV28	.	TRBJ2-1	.	TGTGCCAGCAGTCCTCTGGGTAACCCCAGCCACAATGAGCAGTTCTTC	CASSPLGNPSHNEQFF
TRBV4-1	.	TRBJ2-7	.	TGCGCCAGCAGCCAACCTCAGGGGGGGGAGCAGTACTTC	CASSQPQGGEQYF
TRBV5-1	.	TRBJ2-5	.	TGCGCCAGCAGCTTACGGGGCCTCATTCAAGAGACCCAGTACTTC	CASSLRGLIQETQYF
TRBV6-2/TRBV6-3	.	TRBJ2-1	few	TGTGCCAGCAGTTACTTCAATGAGCAGTTCTTC	CASSYFNEQFF
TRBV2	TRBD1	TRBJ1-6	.	TGTGCCAGCATAGGACAGGGGTATTCACCCCTCCACTTT	CASIGQGYSPLHF
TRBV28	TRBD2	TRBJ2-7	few	TGTGCCAGCAGTTCTACTAGCGCCGTCCGCTCCTACGAGCAGTACTTC	CASSSTSAVRSYEQYF
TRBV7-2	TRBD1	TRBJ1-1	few	TGTGCCAGCAGTTTCAGGGGGCATGTCACTGAAGCTTTCTTT	CASSFRGHVTEAFF
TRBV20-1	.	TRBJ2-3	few	TGCAGTGCCAATCCCGTTGCGCCTAGCACAGATACGCAGTATTTT	CSANPVAPSTDTQYF
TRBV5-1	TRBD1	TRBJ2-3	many	TGCGCCAGCAGCTTTCAGGGGGATACAGATACGCAGTATTTT	CASSFQGDTDTQYF
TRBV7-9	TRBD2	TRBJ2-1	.	TGTGCCAGCAGCTTAGCGGGAGGGATCAATGAGCAGTTCTTC	CASSLAGGINEQFF
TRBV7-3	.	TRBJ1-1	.	TGTGCCAGCAGCCTGGGGTCATTCACTGAAGCTTTCTTT	CASSLGSFTEAFF
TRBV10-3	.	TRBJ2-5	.	TGTGCCACAGGGACGTACCAAGAGACCCAGTACTTC	CATGTYQETQYF
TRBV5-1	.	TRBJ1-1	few	TGCGCCAGCAGCTTGGATGGAAGCATGAACACTGAAGCTTTCTTT	CASSLDGSMNTEAFF
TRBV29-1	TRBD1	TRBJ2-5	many	TGCAGCGTCCGTCTTCCGGGACAGCAAGAGACCCAGTACTTC	CSVRLPGQQETQYF
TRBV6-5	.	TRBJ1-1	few	TGTGCCAGCAGTTTGGGGGCTATGAACACTGAAGCTTTCTTT	CASSLGAMNTEAFF
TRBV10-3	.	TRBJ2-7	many	TGTGCCATCACCCCGGGCGGCTTTCCCGGCTACGAGCAGTACTTC	CAITPGGFPGYEQYF
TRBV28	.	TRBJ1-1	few	TGTGCCACCCTGTTCCAGGTGAACACTGAAGCTTTCTTT	CATLFQVNTEAFF
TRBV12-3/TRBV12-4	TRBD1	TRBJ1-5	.	TGTGCCAGCAGTCCTACCGGGACAGGGGGACAGCCCCAGCATTTT	CASSPTGTGGQPQHF
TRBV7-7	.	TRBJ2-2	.	TGTGCTAGCAGCTTTGACGTTGGAATCACCGGGGAGCTGTTTTTT	CASSFDVGITGELFF
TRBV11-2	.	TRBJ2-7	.	TGTGCCAGCAGCTTGGCCCTCCGGACAGTCTACGAGCAGTACTTC	CASSLALRTVYEQYF